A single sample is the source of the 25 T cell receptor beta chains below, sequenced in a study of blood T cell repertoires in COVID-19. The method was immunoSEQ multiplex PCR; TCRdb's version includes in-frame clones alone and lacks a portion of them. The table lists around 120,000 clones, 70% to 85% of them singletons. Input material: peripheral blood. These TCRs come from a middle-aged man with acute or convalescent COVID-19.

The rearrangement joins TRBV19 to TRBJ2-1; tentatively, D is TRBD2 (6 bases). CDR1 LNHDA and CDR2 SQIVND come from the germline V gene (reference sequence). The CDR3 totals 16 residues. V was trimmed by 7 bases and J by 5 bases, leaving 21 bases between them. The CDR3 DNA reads TGTGCCAGTAAAACGAATATTGGCGGGGTTAACAATGAGCAGTTCTTC. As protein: CASKTNIGGVNNEQFF.

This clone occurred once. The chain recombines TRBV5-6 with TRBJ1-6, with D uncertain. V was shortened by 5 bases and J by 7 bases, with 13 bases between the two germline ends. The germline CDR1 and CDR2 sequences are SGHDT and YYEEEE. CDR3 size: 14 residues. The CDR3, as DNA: TGTGCCAGCAGTTACCGGACTGACAATTCACCCCTCCACTTT. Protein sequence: CASSYRTDNSPLHF.

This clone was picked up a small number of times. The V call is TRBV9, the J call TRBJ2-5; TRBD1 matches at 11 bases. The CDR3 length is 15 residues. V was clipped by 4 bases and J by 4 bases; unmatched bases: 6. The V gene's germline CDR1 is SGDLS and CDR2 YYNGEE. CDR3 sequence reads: CASSPGQGAGETQYF. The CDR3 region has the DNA TGTGCCAGCAGCCCTGGACAGGGGGCAGGAGAGACCCAGTACTTC.

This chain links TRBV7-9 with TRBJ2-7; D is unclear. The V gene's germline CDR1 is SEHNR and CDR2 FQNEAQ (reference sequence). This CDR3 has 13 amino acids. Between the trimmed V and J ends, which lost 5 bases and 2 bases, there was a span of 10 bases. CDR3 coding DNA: TGTGCCAGCAGCCCTCAGGTAACCTACGAGCAGTACTTC. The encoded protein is CASSPQVTYEQYF.

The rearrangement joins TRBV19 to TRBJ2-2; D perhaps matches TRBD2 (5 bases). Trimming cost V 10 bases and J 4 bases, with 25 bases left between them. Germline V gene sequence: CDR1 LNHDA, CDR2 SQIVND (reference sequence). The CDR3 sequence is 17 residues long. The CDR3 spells CATIGSGDPGSTGELFF. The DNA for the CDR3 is TGTGCCACCATAGGGTCTGGCGACCCGGGATCCACCGGGGAGCTGTTTTTT. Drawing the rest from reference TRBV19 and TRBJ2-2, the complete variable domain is DGGITQSPKYLFRKEGQNVTLSCEQNLNHDAMYWYRQDPGQGLRLIYYSQIVNDFQKGDIAEGYSVSREKKESFPLTVTSAQKNPTAFYLCATIGSGDPGSTGELFFGEGSRLTVL.

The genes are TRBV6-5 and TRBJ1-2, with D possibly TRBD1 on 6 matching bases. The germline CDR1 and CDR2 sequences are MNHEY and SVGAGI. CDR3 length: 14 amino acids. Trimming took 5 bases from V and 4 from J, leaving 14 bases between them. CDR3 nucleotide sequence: TGTGCCAGCAGTCCGGACAGCAGGGGCTATGGCTACACCTTC. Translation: CASSPDSRGYGYTF.

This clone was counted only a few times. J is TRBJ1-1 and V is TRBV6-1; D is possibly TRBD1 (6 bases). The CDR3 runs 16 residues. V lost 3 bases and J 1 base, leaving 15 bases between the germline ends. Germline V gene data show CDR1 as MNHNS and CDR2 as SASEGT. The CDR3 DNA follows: TGTGCCAGCAGTGATCTGGGGGGGCTGGGGAACACTGAAGCTTTCTTT. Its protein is CASSDLGGLGNTEAFF.

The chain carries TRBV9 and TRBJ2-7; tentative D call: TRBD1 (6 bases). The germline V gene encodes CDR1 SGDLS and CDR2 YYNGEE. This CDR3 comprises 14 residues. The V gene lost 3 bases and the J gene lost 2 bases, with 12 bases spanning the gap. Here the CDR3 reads CASSEGTNTYEQYF. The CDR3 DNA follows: TGTGCCAGCAGCGAAGGGACAAACACCTACGAGCAGTACTTC. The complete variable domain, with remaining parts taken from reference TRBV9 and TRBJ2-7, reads DSGVTQTPKHLITATGQRVTLRCSPRSGDLSVYWYQQSLDQGLQFLIQYYNGEERAKGNILERFSAQQFPDLHSELNLSSLELGDSALYFCASSEGTNTYEQYFGPGTRLTVT.

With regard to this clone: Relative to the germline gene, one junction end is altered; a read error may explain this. CDR3 nucleotides: TGTGCCACTAGTGACAGGGGTCACACCGGGGAGCTGTTTTTT. Translated: CATSDRGHTGELFF. The chain has TRBV24-1 and TRBJ2-2, with 8 bases matching TRBD1. The CDR3 consists of 14 residues. Germline V gene lookup returns CDR1 KGHDR and CDR2 SFDVKD.

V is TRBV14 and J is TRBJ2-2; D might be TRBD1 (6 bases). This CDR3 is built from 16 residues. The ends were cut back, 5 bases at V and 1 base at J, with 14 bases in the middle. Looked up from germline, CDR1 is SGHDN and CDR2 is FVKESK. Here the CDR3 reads CASSATGTRNTGELFF. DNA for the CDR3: TGTGCCAGCAGCGCCACCGGGACAAGGAACACCGGGGAGCTGTTTTTT.

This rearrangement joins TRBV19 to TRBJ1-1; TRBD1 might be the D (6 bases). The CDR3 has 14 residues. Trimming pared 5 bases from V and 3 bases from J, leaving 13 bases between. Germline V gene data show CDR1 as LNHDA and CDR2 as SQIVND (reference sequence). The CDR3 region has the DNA TGTGCCAGTAGTGACATACAGGGATACACTGAAGCTTTCTTT. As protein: CASSDIQGYTEAFF.

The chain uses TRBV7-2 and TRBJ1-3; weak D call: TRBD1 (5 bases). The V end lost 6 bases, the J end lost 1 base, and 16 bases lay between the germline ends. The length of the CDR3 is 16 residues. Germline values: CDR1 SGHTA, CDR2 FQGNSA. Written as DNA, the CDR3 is TGTGCCAGCAGTAGAGTGAGTGGGGCGTCTGGAAACACCATATATTTT. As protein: CASSRVSGASGNTIYF.

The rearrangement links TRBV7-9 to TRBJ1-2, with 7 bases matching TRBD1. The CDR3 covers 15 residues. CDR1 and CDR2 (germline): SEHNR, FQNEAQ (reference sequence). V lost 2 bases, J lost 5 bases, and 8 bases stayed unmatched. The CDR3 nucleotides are TGTGCCAGCAGCTTATCGAGGCCAGGGGGGTATGGCTACACCTTC. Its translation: CASSLSRPGGYGYTF.

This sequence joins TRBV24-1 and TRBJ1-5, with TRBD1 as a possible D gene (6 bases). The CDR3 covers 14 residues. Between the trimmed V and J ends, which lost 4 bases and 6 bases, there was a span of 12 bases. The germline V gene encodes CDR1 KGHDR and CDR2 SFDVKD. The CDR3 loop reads CATSETGLGQPQHF. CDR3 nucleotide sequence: TGTGCCACCAGTGAGACAGGTTTGGGTCAGCCCCAGCATTTT.

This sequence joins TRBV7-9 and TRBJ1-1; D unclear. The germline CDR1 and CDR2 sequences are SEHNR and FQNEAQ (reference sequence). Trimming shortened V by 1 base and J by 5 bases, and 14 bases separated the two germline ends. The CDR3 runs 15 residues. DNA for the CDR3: TGTGCCAGCAGCTTAGAGGCGACGTCGGGGACTGAAGCTTTCTTT. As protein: CASSLEATSGTEAFF.

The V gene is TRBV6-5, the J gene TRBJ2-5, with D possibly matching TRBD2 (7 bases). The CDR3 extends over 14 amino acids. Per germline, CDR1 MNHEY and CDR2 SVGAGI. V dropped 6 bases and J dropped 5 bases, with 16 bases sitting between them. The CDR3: CASSIVGGRETQYF. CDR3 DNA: TGTGCCAGCAGCATAGTCGGGGGGCGGGAGACCCAGTACTTC.

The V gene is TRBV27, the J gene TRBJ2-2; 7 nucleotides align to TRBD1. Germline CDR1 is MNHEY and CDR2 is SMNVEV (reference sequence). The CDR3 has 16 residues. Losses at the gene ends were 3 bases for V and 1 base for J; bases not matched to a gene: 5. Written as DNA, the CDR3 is TGTGCCAGCAGTTTCGACCGGGACAGGAACACCGGGGAGCTGTTTTTT. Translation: CASSFDRDRNTGELFF.

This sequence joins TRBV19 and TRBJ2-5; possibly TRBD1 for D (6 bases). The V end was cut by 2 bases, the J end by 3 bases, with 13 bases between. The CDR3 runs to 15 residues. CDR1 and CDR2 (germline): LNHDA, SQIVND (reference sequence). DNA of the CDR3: TGTGCCAGTAGTATATCCTTGGACAGAAAAGAGACCCAGTACTTC. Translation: CASSISLDRKETQYF.

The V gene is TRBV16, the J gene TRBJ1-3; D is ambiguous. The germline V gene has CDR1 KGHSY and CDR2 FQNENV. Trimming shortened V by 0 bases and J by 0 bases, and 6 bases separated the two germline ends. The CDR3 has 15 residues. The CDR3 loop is CASSQSSSSGNTIYF. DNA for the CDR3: TGTGCCAGCAGCCAATCCTCCAGCTCTGGAAACACCATATATTTT. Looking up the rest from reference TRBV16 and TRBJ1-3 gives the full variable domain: GEEVAQTPKHLVRGEGQKAKLYCAPIKGHSYVFWYQQVLKNEFKFLISFQNENVFDETGMPKERFSAKCLPNSPCSLEIQATKLEDSAVYFCASSQSSSSGNTIYFGEGSWLTVV.

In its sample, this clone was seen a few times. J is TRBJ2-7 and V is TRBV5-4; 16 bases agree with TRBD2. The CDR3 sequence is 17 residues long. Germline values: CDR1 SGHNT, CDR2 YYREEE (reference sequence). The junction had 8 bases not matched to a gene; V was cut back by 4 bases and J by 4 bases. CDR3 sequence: CASSPGLAGGPGYEQYF. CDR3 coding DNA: TGTGCCAGCAGCCCGGGACTAGCGGGGGGGCCGGGGTACGAGCAGTACTTC.

The CDR3 region is CASSSLAGGTDTQYF. CDR3 DNA sequence: TGTGCCAGCAGTAGTCTAGCGGGGGGCACAGATACGCAGTATTTT. The chain is built from TRBV27 and TRBJ2-3; 10 bases map to TRBD2. Germline loops: CDR1 MNHEY, CDR2 SMNVEV (reference sequence). The CDR3 extends over 15 amino acids. V trimming: 5 bases; J trimming: 1 base; junction bases outside the gene matches: 3.

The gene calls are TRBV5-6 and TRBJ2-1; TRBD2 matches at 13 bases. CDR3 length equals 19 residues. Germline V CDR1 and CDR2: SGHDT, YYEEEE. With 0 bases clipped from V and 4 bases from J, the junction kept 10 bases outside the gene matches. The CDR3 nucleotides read TGTGCCAGCAGCTTGGAGAGGACTAGCGGGGGACTAGTTTACAATGAGCAGTTCTTC. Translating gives CASSLERTSGGLVYNEQFF.

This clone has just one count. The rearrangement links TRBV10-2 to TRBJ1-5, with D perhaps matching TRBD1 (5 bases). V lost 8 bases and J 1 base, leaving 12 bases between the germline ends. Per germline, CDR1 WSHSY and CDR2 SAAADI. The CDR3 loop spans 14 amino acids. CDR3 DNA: TGCGCCAGCGGACAACTCTTAAGCAATCAGCCCCAGCATTTT. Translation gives CASGQLLSNQPQHF.

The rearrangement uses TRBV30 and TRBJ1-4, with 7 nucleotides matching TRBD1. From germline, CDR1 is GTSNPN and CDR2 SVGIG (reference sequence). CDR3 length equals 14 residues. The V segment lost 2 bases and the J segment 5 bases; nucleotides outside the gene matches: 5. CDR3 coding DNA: TGTGCCTGGAGTAAGGGACAGCAAAATGAAAAACTGTTTTTT. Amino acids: CAWSKGQQNEKLFF.

Here the CDR3 DNA reads TGTACGACGAAGATTCGGACTAGCGGGGAACTTAAAGAGTACGAGCAGTACTTC. It codes for CTTKIRTSGELKEYEQYF. The V and J genes are TRBV7-3 and TRBJ2-7, with TRBD2 identical over 12 bases. The CDR3 sequence is 18 residues long. CDR1 and CDR2 from the germline V gene are SGHTA and FQGTGA.